Presented here are 5 T cell receptor beta chains from one specimen sequenced in a study of CD8 T cells in ankylosing spondylitis. TCRdb called the 5' RACE reads again in MiXCR, with one record for every CDR3 protein. The sample has approximately 25,000 distinct CDR3 sequences; less than 20% are singletons. The sequencing input was blood. The receptors derive from a male donor with ankylosing spondylitis or in good health (not recorded which).

This chain links TRBV12-3 or TRBV12-4 with TRBJ1-3, with a tentative D call TRBD1 (5 bases). The CDR3 length is 14 residues. With 11 bases removed from V and 0 bases from J, the gap between germline ends came to 14 bases. CDR3 coding DNA: TGTGCCCTTCGGGCACAGGCCTCTGGAAACACCATATATTTT. Translating gives CALRAQASGNTIYF.

This clonotype was detected a few times. The rearrangement uses TRBV5-1 and TRBJ2-1, with 7 bases lining up with TRBD1. Per the germline V gene, CDR1 is SGHRS and CDR2 is YFSETQ. This CDR3 spans 15 amino acids. Germline trimming cut 4 bases from V and 10 bases from J; bases unmatched to any gene: 14. CDR3 bases: TGCGCCAGCAGCAAAAACCGGGACAGTAAAACGGAGCAGTTCTTC. Translated: CASSKNRDSKTEQFF.

This clonotype was seen many times. V and J are TRBV28 and TRBJ2-5; no reliable D call. Germline V gene lookup returns CDR1 MDHEN and CDR2 SYDVKM. Between the trimmed V and J ends, which lost 1 base and 5 bases, there was a span of 8 bases. The CDR3 is 13 amino acids. The CDR3 loop is CASSLYGGETQYF. In DNA form, the CDR3 reads TGTGCCAGCAGTTTATACGGTGGCGAGACCCAGTACTTC.

This clonotype was seen a few times. The gene calls are TRBV20-1 and TRBJ1-1; 7 nucleotides line up with TRBD1. Germline loops: CDR1 DFQATT, CDR2 SNEGSKA (reference sequence). The CDR3 is 13 residues long. Unmatched junction bases numbered 9, after V lost 6 bases and J lost 5 bases. The CDR3 spells CSATRGGLTEAFF. CDR3 sequence (DNA): TGCAGTGCCACCCGAGGGGGCCTGACTGAAGCTTTCTTT.

This clonotype turned up a few times. This rearrangement joins TRBV5-1 to TRBJ2-3; D is unresolved. CDR1 is SGHRS and CDR2 is YFSETQ in the germline V gene. V lost 1 base and J lost 8, with 8 bases in between. CDR3 size: 12 residues. CDR3 protein: CASSLRMGTQYF. The DNA for the CDR3 is TGCGCCAGCAGCTTGAGGATGGGTACGCAGTATTTT.